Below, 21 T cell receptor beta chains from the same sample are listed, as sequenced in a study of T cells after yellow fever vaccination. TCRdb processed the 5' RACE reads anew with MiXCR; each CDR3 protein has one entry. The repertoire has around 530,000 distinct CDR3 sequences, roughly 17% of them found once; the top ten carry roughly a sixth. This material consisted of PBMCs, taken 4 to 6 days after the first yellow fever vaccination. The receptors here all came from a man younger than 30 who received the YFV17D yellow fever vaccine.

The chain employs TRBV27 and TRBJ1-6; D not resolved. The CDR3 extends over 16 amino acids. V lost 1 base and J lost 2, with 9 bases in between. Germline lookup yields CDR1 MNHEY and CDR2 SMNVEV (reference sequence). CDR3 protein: CASSLYSVTYNSPLHF. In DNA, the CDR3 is TGTGCCAGCAGTTTATATTCGGTCACCTATAATTCACCCCTCCACTTT.

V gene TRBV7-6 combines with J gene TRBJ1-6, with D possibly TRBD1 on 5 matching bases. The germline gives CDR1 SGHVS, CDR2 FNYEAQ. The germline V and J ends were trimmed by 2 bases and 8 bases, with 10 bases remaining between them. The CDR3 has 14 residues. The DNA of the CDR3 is TGTGCCAGCAGCTTAACCGGGGGATATTCACCCCTCCACTTT. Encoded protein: CASSLTGGYSPLHF. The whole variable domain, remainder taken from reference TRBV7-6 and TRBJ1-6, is GAGVSQSPRYKVTKRGQDVALRCDPISGHVSLYWYRQALGQGPEFLTYFNYEAQQDKSGLPNDRFSAERPEGSISTLTIQRTEQRDSAMYRCASSLTGGYSPLHFGNGTRLTVT.

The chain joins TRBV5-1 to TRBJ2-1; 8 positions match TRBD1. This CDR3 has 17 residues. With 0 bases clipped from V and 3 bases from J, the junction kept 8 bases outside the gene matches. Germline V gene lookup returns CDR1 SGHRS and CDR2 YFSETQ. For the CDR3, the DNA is TGCGCCAGCAGCTTGGCCGTCAGGGGGCGCAACTACAATGAGCAGTTCTTC. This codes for CASSLAVRGRNYNEQFF.

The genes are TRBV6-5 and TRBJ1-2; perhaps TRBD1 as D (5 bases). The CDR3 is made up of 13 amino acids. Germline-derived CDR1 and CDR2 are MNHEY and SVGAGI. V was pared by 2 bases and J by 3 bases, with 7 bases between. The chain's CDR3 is CASSYARDYGYTF. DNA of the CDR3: TGTGCCAGCAGTTACGCCAGGGACTATGGCTACACCTTC.

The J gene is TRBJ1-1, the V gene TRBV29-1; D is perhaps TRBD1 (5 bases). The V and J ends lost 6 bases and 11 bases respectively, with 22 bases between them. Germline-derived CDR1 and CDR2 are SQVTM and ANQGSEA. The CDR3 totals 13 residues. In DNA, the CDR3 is TGCAGCGTCGAGAATGGGGCCCGAACCTACGCTTTCTTT. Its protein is CSVENGARTYAFF.

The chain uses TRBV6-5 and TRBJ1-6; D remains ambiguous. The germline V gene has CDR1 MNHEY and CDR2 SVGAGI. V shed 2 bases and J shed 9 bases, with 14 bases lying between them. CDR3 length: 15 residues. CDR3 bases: TGTGCCAGCAGTTACCAAAAGAAGGACCTTTCACCCCTCCACTTT. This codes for CASSYQKKDLSPLHF.

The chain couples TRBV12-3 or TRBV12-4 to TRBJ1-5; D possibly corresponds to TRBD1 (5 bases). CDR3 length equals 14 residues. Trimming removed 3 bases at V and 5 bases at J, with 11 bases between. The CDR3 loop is CASSFWAGDQPQHF. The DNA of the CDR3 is TGTGCCAGCAGTTTCTGGGCGGGGGATCAGCCCCAGCATTTT.

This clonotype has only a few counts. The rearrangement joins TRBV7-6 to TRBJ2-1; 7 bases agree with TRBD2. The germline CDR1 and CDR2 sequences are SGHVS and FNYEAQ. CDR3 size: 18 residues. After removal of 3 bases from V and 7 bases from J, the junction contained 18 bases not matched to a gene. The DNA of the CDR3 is TGTGCCAGCAGCTTTCGAGCGGGGCCTCTCGAATTACGGAATGAGCAGTTCTTC. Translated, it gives CASSFRAGPLELRNEQFF.

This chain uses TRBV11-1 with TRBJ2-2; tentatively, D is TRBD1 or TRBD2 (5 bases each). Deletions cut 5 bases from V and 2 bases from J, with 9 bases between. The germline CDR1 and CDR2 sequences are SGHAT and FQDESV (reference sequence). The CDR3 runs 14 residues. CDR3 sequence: CASSTGTNTGELFF. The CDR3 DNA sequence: TGTGCCAGCAGCACCGGGACCAACACCGGGGAGCTGTTTTTT. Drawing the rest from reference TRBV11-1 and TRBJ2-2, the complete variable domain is EAEVAQSPRYKITEKSQAVAFWCDPISGHATLYWYRQILGQGPELLVQFQDESVVDDSQLPKDRFSAERLKGVDSTLKIQPAELGDSAMYLCASSTGTNTGELFFGEGSRLTVL.

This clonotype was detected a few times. In DNA, the CDR3 is TGTGCCAGCAGTTACTTGAACGTCGGGCAAGAGACCCAGTACTTC. Translation gives CASSYLNVGQETQYF. This chain joins TRBV6-5 and TRBJ2-5; D is ambiguous. The CDR3 spans 15 residues. Per germline, CDR1 MNHEY and CDR2 SVGAGI. Trimming took 1 base from V and 2 from J, leaving 11 bases between them.

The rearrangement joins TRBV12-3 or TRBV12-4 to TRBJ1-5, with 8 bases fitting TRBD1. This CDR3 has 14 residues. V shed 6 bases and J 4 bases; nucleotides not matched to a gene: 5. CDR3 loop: CASSEQGVNQPQHF. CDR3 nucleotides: TGTGCCAGCAGCGAACAGGGGGTAAATCAGCCCCAGCATTTT.

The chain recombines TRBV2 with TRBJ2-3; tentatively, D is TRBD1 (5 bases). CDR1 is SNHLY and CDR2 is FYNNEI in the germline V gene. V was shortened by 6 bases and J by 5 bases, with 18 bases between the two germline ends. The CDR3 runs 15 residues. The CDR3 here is CASRDLRQGLDTQYF. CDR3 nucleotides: TGTGCCAGCAGGGACCTACGGCAGGGATTAGATACGCAGTATTTT.

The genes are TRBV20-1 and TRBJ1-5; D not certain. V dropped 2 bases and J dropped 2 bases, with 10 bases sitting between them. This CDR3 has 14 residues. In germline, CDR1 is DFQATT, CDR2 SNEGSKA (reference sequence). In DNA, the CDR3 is TGCAGTGCTAGACGCCAATCGGGCAATCAGCCCCAGCATTTT. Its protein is CSARRQSGNQPQHF.

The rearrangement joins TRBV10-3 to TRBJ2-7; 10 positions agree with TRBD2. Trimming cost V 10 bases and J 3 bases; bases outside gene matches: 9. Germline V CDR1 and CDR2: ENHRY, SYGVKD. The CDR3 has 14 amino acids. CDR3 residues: CATRTGTSDYEQYF. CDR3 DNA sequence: TGTGCCACCCGGACCGGGACTAGCGACTACGAGCAGTACTTC.

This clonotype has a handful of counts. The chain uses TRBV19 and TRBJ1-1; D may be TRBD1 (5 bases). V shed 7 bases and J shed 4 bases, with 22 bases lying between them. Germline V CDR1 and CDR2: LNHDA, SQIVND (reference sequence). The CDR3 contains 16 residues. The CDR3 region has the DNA TGTGCCAGTAACTCAGAGGGGATCGGGCTACCCACTGAAGCTTTCTTT. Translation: CASNSEGIGLPTEAFF.

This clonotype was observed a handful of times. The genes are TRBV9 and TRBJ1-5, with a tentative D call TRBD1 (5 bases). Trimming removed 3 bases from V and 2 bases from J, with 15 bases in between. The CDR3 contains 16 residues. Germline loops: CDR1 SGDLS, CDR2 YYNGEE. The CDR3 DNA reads TGTGCCAGCAGCGCTAGTGCGGGGCTGGGCAATCAGCCCCAGCATTTT. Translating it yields CASSASAGLGNQPQHF.

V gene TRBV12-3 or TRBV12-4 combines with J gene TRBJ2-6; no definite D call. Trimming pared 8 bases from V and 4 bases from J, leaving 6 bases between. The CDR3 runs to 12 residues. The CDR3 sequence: CASSGGANVLTF. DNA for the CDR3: TGTGCCAGCTCCGGCGGGGCCAACGTCCTGACTTTC.

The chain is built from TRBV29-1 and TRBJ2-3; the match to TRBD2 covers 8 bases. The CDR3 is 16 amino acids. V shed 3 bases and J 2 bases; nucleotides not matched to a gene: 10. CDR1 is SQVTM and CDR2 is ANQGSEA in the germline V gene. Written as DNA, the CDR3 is TGCAGCGTTGAGGGAGCGGGGGCCTCCCTCACAGATACGCAGTATTTT. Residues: CSVEGAGASLTDTQYF.

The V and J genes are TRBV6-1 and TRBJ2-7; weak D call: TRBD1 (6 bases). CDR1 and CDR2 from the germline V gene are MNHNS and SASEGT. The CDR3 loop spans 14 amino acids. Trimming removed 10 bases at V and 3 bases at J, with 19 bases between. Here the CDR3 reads CATEPGTSLYEQYF. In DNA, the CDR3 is TGTGCCACCGAGCCCGGGACAAGTCTCTACGAGCAGTACTTC.

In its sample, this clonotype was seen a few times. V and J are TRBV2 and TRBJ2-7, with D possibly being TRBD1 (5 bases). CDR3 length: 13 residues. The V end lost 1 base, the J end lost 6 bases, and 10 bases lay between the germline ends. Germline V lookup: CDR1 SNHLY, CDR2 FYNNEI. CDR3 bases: TGTGCCAGCAGTGAAGAGACAGTGGCCGAGCAGTACGTC. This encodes CASSEETVAEQYV.

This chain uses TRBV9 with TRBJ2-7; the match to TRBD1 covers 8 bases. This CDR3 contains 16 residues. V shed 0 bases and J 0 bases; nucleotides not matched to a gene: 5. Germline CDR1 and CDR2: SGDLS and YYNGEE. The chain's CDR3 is CASSVAGGHSSYEQYV. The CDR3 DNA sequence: TGTGCCAGCAGCGTAGCAGGGGGCCATAGCTCCTACGAGCAGTACGTC.